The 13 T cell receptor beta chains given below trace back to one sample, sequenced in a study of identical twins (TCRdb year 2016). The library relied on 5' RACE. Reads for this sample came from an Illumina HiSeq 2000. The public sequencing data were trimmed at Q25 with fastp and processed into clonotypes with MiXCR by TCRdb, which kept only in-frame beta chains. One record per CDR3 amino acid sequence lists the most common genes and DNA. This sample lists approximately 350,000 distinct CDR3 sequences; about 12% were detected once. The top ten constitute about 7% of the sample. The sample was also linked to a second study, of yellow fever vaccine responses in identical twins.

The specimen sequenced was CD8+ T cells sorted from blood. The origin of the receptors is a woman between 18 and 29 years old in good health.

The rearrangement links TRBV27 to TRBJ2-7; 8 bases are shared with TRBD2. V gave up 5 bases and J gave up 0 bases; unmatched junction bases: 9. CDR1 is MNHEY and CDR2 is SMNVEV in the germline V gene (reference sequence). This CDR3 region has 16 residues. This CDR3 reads CASSVIQRGPSYEQYF. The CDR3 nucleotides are TGTGCCAGCAGTGTCATTCAGCGGGGGCCCTCCTACGAGCAGTACTTC.

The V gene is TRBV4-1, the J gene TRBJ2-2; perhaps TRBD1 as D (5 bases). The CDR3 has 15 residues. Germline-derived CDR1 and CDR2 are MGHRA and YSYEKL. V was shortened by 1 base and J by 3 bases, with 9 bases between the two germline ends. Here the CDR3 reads CASSQGQIDTGELFF. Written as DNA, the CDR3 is TGCGCCAGCAGCCAAGGACAGATTGACACCGGGGAGCTGTTTTTT.

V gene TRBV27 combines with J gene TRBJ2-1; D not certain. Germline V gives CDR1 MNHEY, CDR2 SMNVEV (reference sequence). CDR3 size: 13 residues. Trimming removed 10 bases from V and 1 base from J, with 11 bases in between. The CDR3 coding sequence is TGTGCCACTTCGGACGGTTCCTACAATGAGCAGTTCTTC. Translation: CATSDGSYNEQFF.

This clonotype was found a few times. The CDR3 spells CRIAGGPHNEQFF. DNA for the CDR3: TGCAGAATAGCGGGAGGGCCTCACAATGAGCAGTTCTTC. The rearrangement joins TRBV20-1 to TRBJ2-1, with TRBD2 matching over 11 bases. CDR1 and CDR2 from the germline V gene are DFQATT and SNEGSKA (reference sequence). This CDR3 has 13 amino acids.

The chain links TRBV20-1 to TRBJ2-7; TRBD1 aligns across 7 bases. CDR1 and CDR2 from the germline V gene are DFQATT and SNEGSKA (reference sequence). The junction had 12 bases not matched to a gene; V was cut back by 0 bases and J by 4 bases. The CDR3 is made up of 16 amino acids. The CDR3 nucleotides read TGCAGTGCTAGAGATCGAACCGGGACAGAGAGTTACGAGCAGTACTTC. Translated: CSARDRTGTESYEQYF.

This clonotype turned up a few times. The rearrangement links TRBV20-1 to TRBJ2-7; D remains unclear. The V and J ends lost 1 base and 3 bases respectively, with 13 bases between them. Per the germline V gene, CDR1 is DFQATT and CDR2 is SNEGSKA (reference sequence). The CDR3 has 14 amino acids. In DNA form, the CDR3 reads TGCAGTGCTAGAGTACCCAGTATGGACTACGAGCAGTACTTC. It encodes CSARVPSMDYEQYF.

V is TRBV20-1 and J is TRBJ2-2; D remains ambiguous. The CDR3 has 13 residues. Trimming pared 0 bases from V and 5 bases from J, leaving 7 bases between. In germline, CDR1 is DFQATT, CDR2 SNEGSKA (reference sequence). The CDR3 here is CSARDMGTGELFF. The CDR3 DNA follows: TGCAGTGCTAGAGATATGGGAACCGGGGAGCTGTTTTTT.

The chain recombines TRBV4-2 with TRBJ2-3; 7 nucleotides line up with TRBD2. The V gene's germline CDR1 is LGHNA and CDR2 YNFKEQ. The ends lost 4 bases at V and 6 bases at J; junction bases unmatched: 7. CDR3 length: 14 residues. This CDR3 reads CASSLERDGDTQYF. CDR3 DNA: TGTGCCAGCAGCCTAGAGCGGGACGGGGATACGCAGTATTTT.

The CDR3 region has the DNA TGTGCCACCAAGAGGGGGGCACACCAAGAGACCCAGTACTTC. It translates to CATKRGAHQETQYF. The J gene is TRBJ2-5, the V gene TRBV27; D tentatively reads TRBD1 or TRBD2 (6 bases each). This CDR3 is built from 14 residues. Looked up from germline, CDR1 is MNHEY and CDR2 is SMNVEV (reference sequence). Trimming stripped 10 bases from V and 0 bases from J, with 15 bases between.

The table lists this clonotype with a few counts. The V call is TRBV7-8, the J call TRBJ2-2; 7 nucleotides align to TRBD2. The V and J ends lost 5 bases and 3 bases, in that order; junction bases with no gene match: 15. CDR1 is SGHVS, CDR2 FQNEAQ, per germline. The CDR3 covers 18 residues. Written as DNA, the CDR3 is TGTGCCAGCAGCCCCCCCGGCGGGATAGCGGGCTACACCGGGGAGCTGTTTTTT. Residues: CASSPPGGIAGYTGELFF.

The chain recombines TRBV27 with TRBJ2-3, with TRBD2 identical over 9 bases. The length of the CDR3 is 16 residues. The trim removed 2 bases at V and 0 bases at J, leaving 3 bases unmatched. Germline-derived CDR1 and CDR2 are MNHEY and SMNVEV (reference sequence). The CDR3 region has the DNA TGTGCCAGCAGTTTAGTTAGCGGGAGAAGCACAGATACGCAGTATTTT. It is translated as CASSLVSGRSTDTQYF.

CDR3: CASSDEGGNTGELFF. The CDR3 DNA reads TGTGCCAGCAGTGACGAAGGGGGGAACACCGGGGAGCTGTTTTTT. This rearrangement joins TRBV6-4 to TRBJ2-2; tentative D call: TRBD1 (6 bases). Germline V gene data show CDR1 as MRHNA and CDR2 as SNTAGT. Trimming left V 2 bases short and J 1 base short, with 8 bases between. The CDR3 runs 15 residues.

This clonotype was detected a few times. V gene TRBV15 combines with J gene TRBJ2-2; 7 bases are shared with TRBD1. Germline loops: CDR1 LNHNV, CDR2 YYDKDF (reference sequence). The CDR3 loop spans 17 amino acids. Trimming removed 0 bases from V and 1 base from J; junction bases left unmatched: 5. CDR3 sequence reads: CATSRDYGTENTGELFF. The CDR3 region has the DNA TGTGCCACCAGCAGAGATTATGGGACAGAGAACACCGGGGAGCTGTTTTTT.